Listed below are T cell receptor beta chains from one sample, sequenced in a study of control samples from healthy donors and cancer patients. Clones were read by immunoSEQ multiplex PCR, and TCRdb kept only the in-frame ones, dropping some. The clone table shows fewer than 200,000 clones, with the ten largest holding under 2.5%. Sequencing was done on a sample of blood. The origin of the receptors is a woman in her twenties or thirties in good health. The CDR3 runs from the conserved cysteine through the conserved F or W. Fields, in order: D gene, J gene, CDR3 length, V gene, CDR3 DNA, CDR3 protein. A D gene is named only where the DNA matches it firmly.

d_gene: .; j_gene: TRBJ1-1; len: 17; v_gene: TRBV28; CDR3nt: TGTGCCAGCAGCCCCGCCAGGGATCTAGAAGGGGACACTGAAGCTTTCTTT; CDR3aa: CASSPARDLEGDTEAFF
d_gene: .; j_gene: TRBJ1-5; len: 14; v_gene: TRBV4-2; CDR3nt: TGTGCCAGCAGCCGGACAGATGGCAATCAGCCCCAGCATTTT; CDR3aa: CASSRTDGNQPQHF
d_gene: .; j_gene: TRBJ2-2; len: 15; v_gene: TRBV18; CDR3nt: TGTGCCAGCTCACCACCGAGAGCTTCGACCGGGGAGCTGTTTTTT; CDR3aa: CASSPPRASTGELFF
d_gene: .; j_gene: TRBJ1-1; len: 13; v_gene: TRBV2; CDR3nt: TGTGCCAGCACTCGGACTGGGGAACCTGAAGCTTTCTTT; CDR3aa: CASTRTGEPEAFF
d_gene: TRBD2; j_gene: TRBJ2-7; len: 15; v_gene: TRBV9; CDR3nt: TGTGCCAGCAGCGTAGGGCTAGCGGGGGGCTACGAGCAGTACTTC; CDR3aa: CASSVGLAGGYEQYF
d_gene: TRBD2; j_gene: TRBJ2-1; len: 17; v_gene: TRBV7-2; CDR3nt: TGTGCCAGCAGCTTAGCGGGGTCTAGCGGGGGGTTTAATGAGCAGTTCTTC; CDR3aa: CASSLAGSSGGFNEQFF
d_gene: TRBD1; j_gene: TRBJ1-3; len: 21; v_gene: TRBV5-1; CDR3nt: TGCGCCAGCAGCTTGGGAGGGGGCCACCCATCGATACTCAGCTCTGGAAACACCATATATTTT; CDR3aa: CASSLGGGHPSILSSGNTIYF
d_gene: .; j_gene: TRBJ1-3; len: 14; v_gene: TRBV7-2; CDR3nt: TGTGCCAGCAGCTCGGACAGCTCTGGAAACACCATATATTTT; CDR3aa: CASSSDSSGNTIYF
d_gene: .; j_gene: TRBJ1-4; len: 14; v_gene: TRBV28; CDR3nt: TGTGCCAGCAGGGGAACAGGATTCAATGAAAAACTGTTTTTT; CDR3aa: CASRGTGFNEKLFF
d_gene: .; j_gene: TRBJ2-1; len: 11; v_gene: TRBV7-2; CDR3nt: TGTGCCAGCAGCTTAGGGGTTGAGCAGTTCTTC; CDR3aa: CASSLGVEQFF
d_gene: .; j_gene: TRBJ1-2; len: 15; v_gene: TRBV6-5; CDR3nt: TGTGCCAGCAGAACCCCAGGGGTAGGGCACTATGGCTACACCTTC; CDR3aa: CASRTPGVGHYGYTF
d_gene: TRBD1; j_gene: TRBJ1-1; len: 16; v_gene: TRBV4-3; CDR3nt: TGCGCCAGCAGCCAAGGCCCAGGGACAGGGGACACTGAAGCTTTCTTT; CDR3aa: CASSQGPGTGDTEAFF
d_gene: TRBD1; j_gene: TRBJ2-2; len: 16; v_gene: TRBV11-3; CDR3nt: TGTGCCAGCAGCTTAGCGGACAGGTCGAACACCGGGGAGCTGTTTTTT; CDR3aa: CASSLADRSNTGELFF
d_gene: .; j_gene: TRBJ1-2; len: 16; v_gene: TRBV19; CDR3nt: TGTGCCAGTACCGTAGATGGGGCCTTAGCTAACTATGGCTACACCTTC; CDR3aa: CASTVDGALANYGYTF
d_gene: .; j_gene: TRBJ1-1; len: 14; v_gene: TRBV9; CDR3nt: TGTGCCAGCAGCGTAGAACAGATGAACACTGAAGCTTTCTTT; CDR3aa: CASSVEQMNTEAFF
d_gene: .; j_gene: TRBJ1-3; len: 16; v_gene: TRBV28; CDR3nt: TGTGCCAGCAGTTTATTCCGGGGGAGCTCTGGAAACACCATATATTTT; CDR3aa: CASSLFRGSSGNTIYF
d_gene: .; j_gene: TRBJ1-4; len: 13; v_gene: TRBV28; CDR3nt: TGTGCCAGCAGCAGCAATCGTCGGGAAAAACTGTTTTTT; CDR3aa: CASSSNRREKLFF
d_gene: .; j_gene: TRBJ1-1; len: 16; v_gene: TRBV7-9; CDR3nt: TGTGCCAGCAGCCCAAACGTCTGGGGGAGTGACACTGAAGCTTTCTTT; CDR3aa: CASSPNVWGSDTEAFF
d_gene: .; j_gene: TRBJ1-5; len: 15; v_gene: TRBV19; CDR3nt: TGTGCCAGTAGTATAGAGGACAGATTCAATCAGCCCCAGCATTTT; CDR3aa: CASSIEDRFNQPQHF
d_gene: TRBD1; j_gene: TRBJ1-5; len: 14; v_gene: TRBV19; CDR3nt: TGTGCCAGTAGTCCGGACAGGGCCAATCAGCCCCAGCATTTT; CDR3aa: CASSPDRANQPQHF
d_gene: TRBD1; j_gene: TRBJ1-5; len: 15; v_gene: TRBV28; CDR3nt: TGTGCCAGCAGTCGCTTGGGACAGGGGCAGCAGCCCCAGCATTTT; CDR3aa: CASSRLGQGQQPQHF
d_gene: TRBD2; j_gene: TRBJ2-1; len: 14; v_gene: TRBV2; CDR3nt: TGTGCCAGCAGTGCGGCTAGCGGGTACAATGAGCAGTTCTTC; CDR3aa: CASSAASGYNEQFF
d_gene: .; j_gene: TRBJ1-5; len: 15; v_gene: TRBV30; CDR3nt: TGTGCCTGGAGTTATCCCGGGAGTAGCAATCAGCCCCAGCATTTT; CDR3aa: CAWSYPGSSNQPQHF
d_gene: .; j_gene: TRBJ1-1; len: 11; v_gene: TRBV6-5; CDR3nt: TGTGCCAGCTTGGGTTACACTGAAGCTTTCTTT; CDR3aa: CASLGYTEAFF
d_gene: .; j_gene: TRBJ1-1; len: 14; v_gene: TRBV7-9; CDR3nt: TGTGCCAGCAGCCAAGCTTTATATGGCACTGAAGCTTTCTTT; CDR3aa: CASSQALYGTEAFF
d_gene: .; j_gene: TRBJ1-2; len: 15; v_gene: TRBV18; CDR3nt: TGTGCCAGCTCACCACCCGCCCGGGGGGGTTTGGGCTACACCTTC; CDR3aa: CASSPPARGGLGYTF
d_gene: TRBD2; j_gene: TRBJ2-5; len: 14; v_gene: TRBV5-1; CDR3nt: TGCGCCAGCAGCTTTCCGGGGGGCCAAGAGACCCAGTACTTC; CDR3aa: CASSFPGGQETQYF
d_gene: .; j_gene: TRBJ1-2; len: 13; v_gene: TRBV7-2; CDR3nt: TGTGCCAGCAGCTTAGTCGGCAGCTATGGCTACACCTTC; CDR3aa: CASSLVGSYGYTF
d_gene: .; j_gene: TRBJ2-2; len: 14; v_gene: TRBV2; CDR3nt: TGTGCCAGCAGTCAGACAGGGAACACCGGGGAGCTGTTTTTT; CDR3aa: CASSQTGNTGELFF
d_gene: .; j_gene: TRBJ1-1; len: 17; v_gene: TRBV27; CDR3nt: TGTGCCAGCAGTTTAGGTGGGGGGGCCTTTCTGAACACTGAAGCTTTCTTT; CDR3aa: CASSLGGGAFLNTEAFF
d_gene: .; j_gene: TRBJ1-2; len: 14; v_gene: TRBV15; CDR3nt: TGTGCCACCAGCCTCGCCGGGGCTAACTATGGCTACACCTTC; CDR3aa: CATSLAGANYGYTF
d_gene: .; j_gene: TRBJ2-5; len: 13; v_gene: TRBV5-4; CDR3nt: TGTGCCAGCAGCTTGGTTCTCGGTGAGACCCAGTACTTC; CDR3aa: CASSLVLGETQYF
d_gene: .; j_gene: TRBJ2-3; len: 13; v_gene: TRBV7-9; CDR3nt: TGTGCCAGCAGCTTCAGGGAACAAGATACGCAGTATTTT; CDR3aa: CASSFREQDTQYF
d_gene: .; j_gene: TRBJ2-3; len: 15; v_gene: TRBV5-4; CDR3nt: TGTGCCAGCAGCCAGGGCCTATCTCTGACAGATACGCAGTATTTT; CDR3aa: CASSQGLSLTDTQYF
d_gene: .; j_gene: TRBJ2-3; len: 17; v_gene: TRBV27; CDR3nt: TGTGCCAGCAGTTCCTTGGGGGGGCCCAGAAGCACAGATACGCAGTATTTT; CDR3aa: CASSSLGGPRSTDTQYF
d_gene: TRBD2; j_gene: TRBJ2-3; len: 16; v_gene: TRBV10-3; CDR3nt: TGTGCCATCCGACGACGGAGCGGGGGAGGCACAGATACGCAGTATTTT; CDR3aa: CAIRRRSGGGTDTQYF
d_gene: TRBD1; j_gene: TRBJ1-5; len: 13; v_gene: TRBV19; CDR3nt: TGTGCCAGCCGAGGGGGCGGGGGCCAGCCCCAGCATTTT; CDR3aa: CASRGGGGQPQHF
d_gene: TRBD1; j_gene: TRBJ1-1; len: 17; v_gene: TRBV11-2; CDR3nt: TGTGCCAGCAGCTTAGGGACAGGGGCCAAGATGAACACTGAAGCTTTCTTT; CDR3aa: CASSLGTGAKMNTEAFF
d_gene: TRBD2; j_gene: TRBJ2-3; len: 17; v_gene: TRBV4-2; CDR3nt: TGTGCCAGCAGCCATGATCTAGCGGGGGGGGGTAAGAATACGCAGTATTTT; CDR3aa: CASSHDLAGGGKNTQYF
d_gene: .; j_gene: TRBJ1-1; len: 18; v_gene: TRBV11-2; CDR3nt: TGTGCCAGCAGCTTAGCCCCATGGGGGGGATTCGGACGCACTGAAGCTTTCTTT; CDR3aa: CASSLAPWGGFGRTEAFF
d_gene: TRBD1; j_gene: TRBJ2-3; len: 15; v_gene: TRBV28; CDR3nt: TGTGCCAGCAGTTCTCCTACTAAGGGGGCCGATACGCAGTATTTT; CDR3aa: CASSSPTKGADTQYF
d_gene: .; j_gene: TRBJ2-5; len: 14; v_gene: TRBV2; CDR3nt: TGTGCCAGCACTAAGTCGGGGGCAGGAGAGACCCAGTACTTC; CDR3aa: CASTKSGAGETQYF
d_gene: TRBD2; j_gene: TRBJ2-3; len: 16; v_gene: TRBV6-4; CDR3nt: TGTGCCAGCAGTGAACTAGCGGGGGGCGGTGGAGATACGCAGTATTTT; CDR3aa: CASSELAGGGGDTQYF
d_gene: .; j_gene: TRBJ2-2; len: 15; v_gene: TRBV19; CDR3nt: TGTGCCAGTAGCCTCGGACAACCCAACGCCGGGGAGCTGTTTTTT; CDR3aa: CASSLGQPNAGELFF
d_gene: .; j_gene: TRBJ2-3; len: 13; v_gene: TRBV19; CDR3nt: TGTGCCAGTAGTTTTCAGGGTTCCGATACGCAGTATTTT; CDR3aa: CASSFQGSDTQYF
d_gene: .; j_gene: TRBJ2-6; len: 15; v_gene: TRBV4-1; CDR3nt: TGCGCCAGCAGCAATCTGATTGGGGGGGCCAACGTCCTGACTTTC; CDR3aa: CASSNLIGGANVLTF
d_gene: .; j_gene: TRBJ1-1; len: 14; v_gene: TRBV5-5; CDR3nt: TGTGCCAGCAGCTTGCGCGGGCGAGGGACTGAAGCTTTCTTT; CDR3aa: CASSLRGRGTEAFF
d_gene: .; j_gene: TRBJ2-7; len: 13; v_gene: TRBV7-7; CDR3nt: TGTGCTAGCAGCCTGAGTGCCGGCTACGAGCAGTACTTC; CDR3aa: CASSLSAGYEQYF
d_gene: .; j_gene: TRBJ2-7; len: 13; v_gene: TRBV9; CDR3nt: TGTGCCAGCAGCGATAGGGTAATGGGGGAGCAGTACTTC; CDR3aa: CASSDRVMGEQYF
d_gene: TRBD2; j_gene: TRBJ2-1; len: 16; v_gene: TRBV5-1; CDR3nt: TGCGCCAGCAGCTTGAGTCCAGCGGGGGGCAACAATGAGCAGTTCTTC; CDR3aa: CASSLSPAGGNNEQFF
d_gene: TRBD2; j_gene: TRBJ2-7; len: 14; v_gene: TRBV6-5; CDR3nt: TGTGCCAGCAGATATAGCGGGGGGGGATACGAGCAGTACTTC; CDR3aa: CASRYSGGGYEQYF
d_gene: .; j_gene: TRBJ1-1; len: 13; v_gene: TRBV5-1; CDR3nt: TGCGCCAGCAGCTTGGAGGAGGGAGCTGAAGCTTTCTTT; CDR3aa: CASSLEEGAEAFF
d_gene: .; j_gene: TRBJ2-5; len: 14; v_gene: TRBV7-2; CDR3nt: TGTGCCAGCAGCTTAGGGACGGACCAAGAGACCCAGTACTTC; CDR3aa: CASSLGTDQETQYF